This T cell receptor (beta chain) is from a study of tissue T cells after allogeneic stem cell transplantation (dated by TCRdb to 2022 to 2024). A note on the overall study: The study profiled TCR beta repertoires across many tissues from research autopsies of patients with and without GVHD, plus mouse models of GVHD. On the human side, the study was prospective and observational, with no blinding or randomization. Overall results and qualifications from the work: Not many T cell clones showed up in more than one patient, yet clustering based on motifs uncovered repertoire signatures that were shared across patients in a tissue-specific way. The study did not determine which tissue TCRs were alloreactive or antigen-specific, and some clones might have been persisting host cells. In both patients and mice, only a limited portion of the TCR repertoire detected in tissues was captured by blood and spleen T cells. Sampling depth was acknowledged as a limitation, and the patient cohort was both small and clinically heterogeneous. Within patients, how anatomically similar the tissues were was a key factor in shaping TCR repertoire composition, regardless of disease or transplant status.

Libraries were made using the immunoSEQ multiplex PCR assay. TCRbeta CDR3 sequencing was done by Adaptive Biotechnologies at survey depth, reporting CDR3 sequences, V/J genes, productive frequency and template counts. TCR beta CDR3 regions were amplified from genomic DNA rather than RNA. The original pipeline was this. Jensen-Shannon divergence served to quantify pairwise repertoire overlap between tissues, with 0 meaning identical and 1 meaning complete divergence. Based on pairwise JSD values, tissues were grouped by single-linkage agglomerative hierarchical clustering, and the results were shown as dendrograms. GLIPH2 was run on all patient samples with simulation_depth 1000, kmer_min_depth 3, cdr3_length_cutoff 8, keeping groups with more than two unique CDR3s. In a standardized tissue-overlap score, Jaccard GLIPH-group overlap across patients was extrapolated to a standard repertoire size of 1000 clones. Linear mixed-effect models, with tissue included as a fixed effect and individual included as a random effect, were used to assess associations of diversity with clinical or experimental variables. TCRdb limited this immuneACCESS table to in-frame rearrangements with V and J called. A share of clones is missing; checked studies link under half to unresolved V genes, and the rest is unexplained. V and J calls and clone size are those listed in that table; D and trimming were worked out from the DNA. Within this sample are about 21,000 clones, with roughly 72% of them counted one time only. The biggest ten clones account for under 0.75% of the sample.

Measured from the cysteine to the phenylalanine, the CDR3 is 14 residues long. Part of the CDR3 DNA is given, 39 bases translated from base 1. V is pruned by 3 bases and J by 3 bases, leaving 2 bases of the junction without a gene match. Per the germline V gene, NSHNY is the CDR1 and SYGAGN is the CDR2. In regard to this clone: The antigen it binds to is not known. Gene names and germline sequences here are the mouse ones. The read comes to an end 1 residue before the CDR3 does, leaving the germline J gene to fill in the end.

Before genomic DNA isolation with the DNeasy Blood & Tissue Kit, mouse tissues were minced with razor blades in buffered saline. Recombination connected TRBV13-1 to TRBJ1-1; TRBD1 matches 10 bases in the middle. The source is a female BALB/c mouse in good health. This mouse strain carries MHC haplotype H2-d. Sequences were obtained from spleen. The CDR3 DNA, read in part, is TGTGCCAGCAGTGTGACAGGGGGCGACACAGAAGTCTTC. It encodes CASSVTGGDTEVF. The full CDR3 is CASSVTGGDTEVFF.